This T cell receptor (beta chain) was profiled in a study of blood T cell repertoires in COVID-19 (dated by TCRdb to 2018 to 2021). Some background on the complete study: Collaborator samples came from the United States, Italy and Spain and covered acute and convalescent phases of COVID-19. The material from the prospective study consisted of cDNA or gDNA derived from T cells, B-cell-depleted T cells, or PBMCs. Subjects who had been exposed to COVID-19, were actively infected with it, or had recovered from it provided the deeply sampled blood TCRbeta repertoires that made up the dataset. The repertoires were released in a freely available public database intended as a resource for research on the immune response to SARS-CoV-2. Samples came from the ongoing ImmuneRACE study (first 160 participants) plus 1,254 subjects from 6 global collaborators. Sample metadata almost always included a de-identified subject ID, COVID-19 status, age in years and sex. Where available, HLA class I and class II types were obtained from metadata supplied by the sample provider rather than from assay-based typing. What the research found in general, with its limitations: The quantity of clinical and demographic metadata differed by source and by participant and was supplied without curation.

Whole blood was collected in K2EDTA tubes by collaborating institutions according to the institutions' own protocols. Collaborator samples were shipped for TCRbeta analysis as frozen whole blood, isolated PBMCs, or DNA extracted from either sample type. Note on this clone: Its antigen is unknown. No much larger clonotype is one base removed from it; base qualities were not supplied.

Taken from cysteine to phenylalanine, the CDR3 has 15 residues. CDR3 DNA only is kept here, 45 bases in frame from base 1. Based on the germline V gene, the CDR1 and CDR2 sequences are MDHEN and SYDVKM. The V and J ends are trimmed by 6 bases and 7 bases, leaving 18 bases between them. The immunoSEQ Assay, a bias-controlled multiplex PCR, was used to amplify TCRbeta CDR3 regions from genomic DNA. The original pipeline was this. The number of nucleated cells in each sample was estimated by amplification of reference gene primers within the assay. Sequence reads were collapsed and filtered to measure the absolute abundance of every unique TCRbeta CDR3 rearrangement. For each sample, productive Simpson clonality was calculated by taking the square root of Simpson's diversity index across productive rearrangements. Sourced from immuneACCESS, this table was stored by TCRdb with only in-frame sequences that have V and J called. A share of the clones is absent; for the studies checked, an unresolved V gene accounts for under half, and the remainder has no known explanation. The D gene and trimming were derived from the DNA, and the V and J assignments and clone size from that table. This sample gives 150,000 to 200,000 clones in total; about 83% of them show up just once. The ten largest clones capture about 5% of the sample.

The chain was built from TRBV28 and TRBJ1-4; the D gene is possibly TRBD1, with 5 bases matching. This sequence was found in a human donor in a cohort sampled during active COVID-19. Sequencing was performed on peripheral blood. In nucleotides, the sequence is TGTGCCAGCAGCACGACGAGGGGAGGCAGTGAAAAACTGTTTTTT. This yields the protein CASSTTRGGSEKLFF.